Given below is one T cell receptor beta chain in context. Its antigen remains unknown. This sample is drawn from a study of T cell repertoires in cytomegalovirus infection. Study-wide results and limits: Dominating the ex vivo response were HLA-C-restricted CMV-specific TCR beta clonotypes.

TCRdb processed the reads anew with MiXCR; each CDR3 protein has one entry. The sample lists fewer than 850,000 distinct CDR3 sequences; 25% to 35% were seen once. This CDR3 has 14 amino acids. Trimming shortened V by 0 bases and J by 3 bases, and 10 bases separated the two germline ends. Germline V gives CDR1 DFQATT, CDR2 SNEGSKA (reference sequence). The sample was cultured CD8+ T cells from PBMCs, taken from culture after CMV antigen stimulation. V gene TRBV20-1 combines with J gene TRBJ2-3; D is perhaps TRBD2 (5 bases). The receptor was isolated from a human donor in good health (CMV status not recorded). Some clones in this sample may be carry-over from other donors' samples. CDR3 region: CSAREGSETDTQYF. The CDR3 DNA is TGCAGTGCTAGAGAGGGTAGCGAAACAGATACGCAGTATTTT.